Sequencing of this T cell receptor (beta chain) was carried out in a study of blood T cell repertoires in COVID-19. As for the study in general: Sources were T cells, B-cell-depleted T cells, or PBMCs; the material itself was cDNA or gDNA.

The V end lost 7 bases, the J end lost 6 bases, and 13 bases lay between the germline ends. This CDR3 has 13 residues. CDR1 is LNHDA and CDR2 is SQIVND in the germline V gene (reference sequence). In the authors' workflow: Scientists estimated how many nucleated cells there were by amplifying reference gene primers. Repertoires were generated with immunoSEQ multiplex PCR, while TCRdb's copy carries only in-frame clones and drops some. That table furnishes V, J and clone size, whereas the DNA furnished D and trimming. This table has hundreds of thousands of clones, under 90% appearing once. The count of this clone is one.

This rearrangement joins TRBV19 to TRBJ2-1; the D gene is possibly TRBD2 (5 bases). This TCR derives from a man aged 25 to 40 with acute COVID-19. Material for sequencing was PBMCs or T cells enriched from blood (not recorded which). Here the CDR3 reads CASNGLPTNEQFF. CDR3 DNA sequence: TGTGCCAGTAACGGACTCCCTACCAATGAGCAGTTCTTC.